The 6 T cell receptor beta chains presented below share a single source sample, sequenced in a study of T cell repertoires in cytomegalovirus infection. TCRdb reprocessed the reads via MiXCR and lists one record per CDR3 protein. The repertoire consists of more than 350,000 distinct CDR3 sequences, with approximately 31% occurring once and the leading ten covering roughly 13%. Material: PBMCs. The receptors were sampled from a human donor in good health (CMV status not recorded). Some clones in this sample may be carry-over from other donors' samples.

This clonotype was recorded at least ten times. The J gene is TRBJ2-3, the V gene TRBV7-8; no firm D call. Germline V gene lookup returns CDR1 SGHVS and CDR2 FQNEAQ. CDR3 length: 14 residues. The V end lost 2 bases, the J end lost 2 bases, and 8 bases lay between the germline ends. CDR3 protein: CASSLNSYTDTQYF. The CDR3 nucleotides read TGTGCCAGCAGCTTAAACAGTTACACAGATACGCAGTATTTT.

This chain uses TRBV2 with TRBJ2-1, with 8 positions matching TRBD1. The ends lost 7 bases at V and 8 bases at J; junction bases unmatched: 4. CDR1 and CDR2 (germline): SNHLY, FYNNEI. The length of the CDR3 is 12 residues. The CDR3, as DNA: TGTGCCAGCATAGACAGGGGCCATGAGCAGTTCTTC. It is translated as CASIDRGHEQFF.

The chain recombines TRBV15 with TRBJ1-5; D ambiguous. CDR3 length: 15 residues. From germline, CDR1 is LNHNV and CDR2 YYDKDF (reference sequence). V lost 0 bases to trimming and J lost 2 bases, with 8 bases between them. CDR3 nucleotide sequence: TGTGCCACCAGCAGAGATTGGGGAGGCAATCAGCCCCAGCATTTT. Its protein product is CATSRDWGGNQPQHF.

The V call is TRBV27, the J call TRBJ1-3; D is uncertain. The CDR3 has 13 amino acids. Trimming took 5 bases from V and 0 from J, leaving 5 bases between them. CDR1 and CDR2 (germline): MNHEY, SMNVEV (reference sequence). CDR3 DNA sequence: TGTGCCAGCAGTGCTACCTCTGGAAACACCATATATTTT. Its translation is CASSATSGNTIYF.

This chain's CDR3 is CASSTGTGTMNTEAFF. The CDR3 DNA reads TGTGCCAGTAGTACCGGGACAGGTACCATGAACACTGAAGCTTTCTTT. The rearrangement joins TRBV19 to TRBJ1-1, with 8 bases fitting TRBD1. Germline CDR1 is LNHDA and CDR2 is SQIVND (reference sequence). V dropped 4 bases and J dropped 0; count of bases not matched to a gene: 7. The CDR3 sequence is 16 residues long.

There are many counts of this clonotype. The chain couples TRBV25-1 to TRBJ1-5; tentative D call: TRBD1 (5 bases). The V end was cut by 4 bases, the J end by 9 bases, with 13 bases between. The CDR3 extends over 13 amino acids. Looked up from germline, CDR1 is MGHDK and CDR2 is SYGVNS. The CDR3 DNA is TGTGCCAGCAGTGGGATCGACAGAGGGCCCCAGCATTTT. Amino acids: CASSGIDRGPQHF.